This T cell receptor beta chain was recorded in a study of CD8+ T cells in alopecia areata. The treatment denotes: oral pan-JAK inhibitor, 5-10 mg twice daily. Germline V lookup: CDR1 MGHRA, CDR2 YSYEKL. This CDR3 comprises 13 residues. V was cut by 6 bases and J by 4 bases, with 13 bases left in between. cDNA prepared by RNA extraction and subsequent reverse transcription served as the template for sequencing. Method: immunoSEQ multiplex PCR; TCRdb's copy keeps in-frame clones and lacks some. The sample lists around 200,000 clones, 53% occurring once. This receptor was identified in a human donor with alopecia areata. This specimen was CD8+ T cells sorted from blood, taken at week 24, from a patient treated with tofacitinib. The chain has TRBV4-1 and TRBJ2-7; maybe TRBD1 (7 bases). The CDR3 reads CASSPAGGYEQYF. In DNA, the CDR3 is TGCGCCAGCAGTCCGGCAGGGGGGTACGAGCAGTACTTC.